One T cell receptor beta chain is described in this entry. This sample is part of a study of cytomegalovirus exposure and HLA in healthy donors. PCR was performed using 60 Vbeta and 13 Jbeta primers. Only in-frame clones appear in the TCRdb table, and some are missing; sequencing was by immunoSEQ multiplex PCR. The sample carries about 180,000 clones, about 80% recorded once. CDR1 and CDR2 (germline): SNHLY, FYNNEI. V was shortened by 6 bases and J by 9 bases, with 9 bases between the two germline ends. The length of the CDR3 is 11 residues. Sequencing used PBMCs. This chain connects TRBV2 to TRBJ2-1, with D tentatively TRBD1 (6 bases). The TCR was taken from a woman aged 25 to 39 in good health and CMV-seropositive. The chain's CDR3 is CASSDRLEQFF. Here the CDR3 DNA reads TGTGCCAGCAGCGACAGGCTTGAGCAGTTCTTC.